Listed here are 32 T cell receptor beta chains from one sample, sequenced in a study of T cells in Graves' hyperthyroidism and ophthalmopathy. RNA transcripts yielded amplified TCR beta CDR3 regions. RT-PCR in the first round (using the HTBI primer set) targeted the TCR CDR3. TCRdb itself ran the multiplex PCR reads through MiXCR, one entry per CDR3 protein. The sample includes hundreds of thousands of distinct CDR3 sequences, just over 35% of them seen just once. The sample consisted of blood. Every receptor here comes from a woman between 35 and 50 years old with Graves' hyperthyroidism.

The V gene is TRBV20-1, the J gene TRBJ2-5; 7 bases are a match to TRBD2. The V gene end was trimmed by 6 bases and the J gene end by 11 bases; junction bases not matched to a gene: 21. The CDR3 runs 15 residues. CDR1 and CDR2 from the germline V gene are DFQATT and SNEGSKA (reference sequence). DNA of the CDR3: TGCAGTGCAACCCTAGCGGCTAGCAACACAGATACGCAGTACTTC. It is translated as CSATLAASNTDTQYF.

This clonotype occurred many times. V gene TRBV29-1 combines with J gene TRBJ1-1; D is uncertain. The CDR3 contains 14 residues. V gave up 4 bases and J gave up 0 bases, with 12 bases separating them. Germline V gene sequence: CDR1 SQVTM, CDR2 ANQGSEA. This chain's CDR3 is CSVGQLSMNTEAFF. CDR3 nucleotides: TGCAGCGTTGGGCAGCTATCTATGAACACTGAAGCTTTCTTT. The complete variable domain, with remaining parts taken from reference TRBV29-1 and TRBJ1-1, reads SAVISQKPSRDICQRGTSLTIQCQVDSQVTMMFWYRQQPGQSLTLIATANQGSEATYESGFVIDKFPISRPNLTFSTLTVSNMSPEDSSIYLCSVGQLSMNTEAFFGQGTRLTVV.

This chain connects TRBV7-2 to TRBJ2-3; a possible D gene is TRBD2 (6 bases). The CDR3 runs 14 residues. Germline lookup yields CDR1 SGHTA and CDR2 FQGNSA. The V and J ends lost 6 bases and 7 bases respectively, with 17 bases between them. The CDR3 DNA sequence: TGTGCCAGCAGTTACACGGGGGAGAGGAATACGCAGTATTTT. It is translated as CASSYTGERNTQYF.

The chain joins TRBV12-3 or TRBV12-4 to TRBJ1-2; maybe TRBD1 (6 bases). The CDR3 contains 15 residues. V was shortened by 10 bases and J by 3 bases, with 21 bases between the two germline ends. The CDR3 coding sequence is TGTGCCAACAGATCCTCGTGGGGGCCACACTATGGCTACACCTTC. This sequence encodes CANRSSWGPHYGYTF.

This clonotype was seen more than once but under ten times. V and J are TRBV28 and TRBJ1-3; D is perhaps TRBD1 (6 bases). Germline V gives CDR1 MDHEN, CDR2 SYDVKM. CDR3 length: 12 residues. Trimming removed 5 bases from V and 8 bases from J, with 10 bases in between. CDR3 region: CASSPQGYTIYF. In nucleotides, the CDR3 is TGTGCCAGCAGTCCCCAGGGGTACACCATATATTTT.

This clonotype was detected ten times or more. This chain links TRBV7-2 with TRBJ2-2; maybe TRBD1 (6 bases). The CDR3 runs 15 residues. Germline CDR1 and CDR2: SGHTA and FQGNSA. Trimming pared 5 bases from V and 2 bases from J, leaving 12 bases between. For the CDR3, the DNA is TGTGCCAGCAGCCCCCCGGGACACAACACCGGGGAGCTGTTTTTT. Protein product: CASSPPGHNTGELFF.

The chain recombines TRBV4-1 with TRBJ2-7; 9 bases align to TRBD2. Losses at the gene ends were 3 bases for V and 3 bases for J; bases not matched to a gene: 9. The CDR3 loop spans 16 amino acids. CDR1 and CDR2 from the germline V gene are MGHRA and YSYEKL. The CDR3 reads CASSQSGLAALYEQYF. CDR3 DNA: TGCGCCAGCAGCCAGTCGGGACTAGCTGCCCTCTACGAGCAGTACTTC.

About this clonotype: Just one base apart from a much larger clone, this may be a read error. The CDR3 loop is CSVSTRDRYYGGRRAGELLF. CDR3 coding DNA: TGCAGCGTGTCGACTCGGGACAGGTATTACGGCGGGAGAAGAGCCGGGGAGCTGCTTTTT. The chain combines TRBV29-1 with TRBJ2-2, with D possibly matching TRBD1 (8 bases). There are 20 residues in the CDR3. Germline V gives CDR1 SQVTM, CDR2 ANQGSEA.

The chain couples TRBV5-1 to TRBJ1-1; no clear D gene. Germline loops: CDR1 SGHRS, CDR2 YFSETQ. The V and J ends lost 0 bases and 6 bases respectively, with 15 bases between them. CDR3 length equals 15 residues. DNA of the CDR3: TGCGCCAGCAGCTTGGCACATGGGAATTTCGCTGAAGCTTTCTTT. Translated, it gives CASSLAHGNFAEAFF.

This clonotype has more than one count but fewer than ten. The J gene is TRBJ1-1, the V gene TRBV13; no clear D. Trimming removed 5 bases at V and 1 base at J, with 17 bases between. Germline V gene data show CDR1 as PRHDT and CDR2 as FYEKMQ (reference sequence). This CDR3 comprises 16 residues. The CDR3 sequence is CASSDSLDAPNTEAFF. The DNA of the CDR3 is TGTGCCAGCAGCGATAGCCTAGACGCACCGAACACTGAAGCTTTCTTT.

The V gene is TRBV15, the J gene TRBJ2-5; TRBD1 might be the D (6 bases). CDR3 length: 16 residues. Germline-derived CDR1 and CDR2 are LNHNV and YYDKDF (reference sequence). Trimming stripped 3 bases from V and 1 base from J, with 15 bases between. The CDR3 region has the DNA TGTGCCACCAGCAGCAAGACAGGAATCGGCCAAGAGACCCAGTACTTC. Protein: CATSSKTGIGQETQYF. Filled out from reference TRBV15 and TRBJ2-5, the complete variable domain reads DAMVIQNPRYQVTQFGKPVTLSCSQTLNHNVMYWYQQKSSQAPKLLFHYYDKDFNNEADTPDNFQSRRPNTSFCFLDIRSPGLGDTAMYLCATSSKTGIGQETQYFGPGTRLLVL.

Concerning this clonotype itself: One junction end does not reproduce the germline sequence, and a read error may be involved. This rearrangement joins TRBV12-3 or TRBV12-4 to TRBJ1-1; D is uncertain. The CDR3 consists of 13 residues. The CDR3 spells CVSTGGPTTEAFF. The CDR3 region has the DNA TGTGTCAGCACCGGAGGCCCGACCACTGAAGCTTTCTTT.

This clonotype was recorded a few times. This chain joins TRBV4-3 and TRBJ1-5; maybe TRBD1 (5 bases). The V gene lost 0 bases and the J gene lost 3 bases, with 6 bases spanning the gap. The CDR3 length is 14 residues. From germline, CDR1 is LGHNA and CDR2 YSLEER. The CDR3 loop is CASSQEQANQPQHF. In nucleotides, the CDR3 is TGCGCCAGCAGCCAAGAACAGGCCAATCAGCCCCAGCATTTT.

This clonotype has a handful of counts. V gene TRBV6-5 combines with J gene TRBJ1-1, with a possible D match to TRBD1 (6 bases). The CDR3 sequence is 12 residues long. Trimming pared 4 bases from V and 10 bases from J, leaving 13 bases between. The germline CDR1 and CDR2 sequences are MNHEY and SVGAGI. In DNA, the CDR3 is TGTGCCAGCAGTTCAGACAGGAGGGGAGCTTTCTTT. This translates into CASSSDRRGAFF.

This clonotype was counted once. The genes are TRBV5-6 and TRBJ2-1; D is undetermined. CDR3 length: 13 residues. CDR1 and CDR2 from the germline V gene are SGHDT and YYEEEE. V was pared by 1 base and J by 6 bases, with 8 bases between. The CDR3 region is CASSLFSSNEQFF. The CDR3 DNA reads as TGTGCCAGCAGCTTGTTTTCTTCCAATGAGCAGTTCTTC.

The J gene is TRBJ1-2, the V gene TRBV10-3; the D gene is possibly TRBD1 (5 bases). This CDR3 is 14 amino acids long. V lost 7 bases and J 4 bases, leaving 16 bases between the germline ends. CDR1 and CDR2 (germline): ENHRY, SYGVKD. The CDR3 here is CAIIPEDRGYGYTF. The CDR3 DNA is TGTGCCATCATCCCTGAGGATAGGGGCTATGGCTACACCTTC.

This clonotype came up a few times. V is TRBV6-1 and J is TRBJ1-3, with D possibly being TRBD1 (5 bases). The CDR3 extends over 15 amino acids. V dropped 0 bases and J dropped 4 bases, with 10 bases sitting between them. Germline CDR1 MNHNS, CDR2 SASEGT. CDR3 protein: CASSEAGGSGNTIYF. Here the CDR3 DNA reads TGTGCCAGCAGTGAAGCCGGGGGGTCGGGAAACACCATATATTTT.

This clonotype was found once. The chain joins TRBV19 to TRBJ2-5; TRBD2 matches at 10 bases. The CDR3 length is 14 residues. Germline V gene sequence: CDR1 LNHDA, CDR2 SQIVND (reference sequence). With V trimmed by 2 bases and J by 5 bases, 2 bases remained unmatched. The CDR3 DNA is TGTGCCAGTAGTATAAGCGGGGGGGCTGAGACCCAGTACTTC. This encodes CASSISGGAETQYF.

This chain links TRBV3-1 with TRBJ2-7, with 8 bases that match TRBD2. Unmatched junction bases numbered 8, after V lost 4 bases and J lost 6 bases. CDR1 and CDR2 from the germline V gene are LGHDT and YNNKEL (reference sequence). This CDR3 spans 14 amino acids. The CDR3 nucleotides read TGTGCCAGCAGCCTGCGGGGGGAGGCGGGCGAGCAGTACTTC. The encoded protein is CASSLRGEAGEQYF.

In its sample, this clonotype was seen once. The CDR3 DNA follows: TGTGCCAGCAGCTCCGGGGGACAGGGGACTAGGCAGTACTTC. Encoded protein: CASSSGGQGTRQYF. The J gene is TRBJ2-7, the V gene TRBV6-1; 10 bases are a match to TRBD1. The CDR3 is 14 amino acids. Per germline, CDR1 MNHNS and CDR2 SASEGT. Germline trimming cut 6 bases from V and 9 bases from J; bases unmatched to any gene: 11.

This sequence joins TRBV12-3 or TRBV12-4 and TRBJ2-5; possible D gene TRBD2, 5 bases. V lost 0 bases to trimming and J lost 5 bases, with 10 bases between them. This CDR3 has 14 amino acids. The CDR3 bases are TGTGCCAGCAGTTTAGCGCTCGGGGTGGAGACCCAGTACTTC. Its protein product is CASSLALGVETQYF.

With respect to this clonotype: A much bigger clone sits one base away, suggesting this may be a read error. The V call is TRBV19, the J call TRBJ2-7, with D unresolved. The length of the CDR3 is 12 residues. Per the germline V gene, CDR1 is LNHDA and CDR2 is SQIVND (reference sequence). CDR3 nucleotide sequence: TGTGCCAGTAGTATAGGGGCCTACAAGCAGTACTTC. It yields the protein CASSIGAYKQYF. Filled out from reference TRBV19 and TRBJ2-7, the complete variable domain reads DGGITQSPKYLFRKEGQNVTLSCEQNLNHDAMYWYRQDPGQGLRLIYYSQIVNDFQKGDIAEGYSVSREKKESFPLTVTSAQKNPTAFYLCASSIGAYKQYFGPGTRLTVT.

This chain links TRBV20-1 with TRBJ2-3; maybe TRBD2 (6 bases). The CDR3 totals 17 residues. Germline CDR1 is DFQATT and CDR2 is SNEGSKA (reference sequence). Here the CDR3 DNA reads TGCAGCGCAAGGAGTCTAGTGGGGGGAATGATCACAGATACGCAGTATTTT. Protein sequence: CSARSLVGGMITDTQYF.

Ten or more counts support this clonotype. V usage is TRBV7-6 and J usage is TRBJ2-5; D gene uncertain. Per the germline V gene, CDR1 is SGHVS and CDR2 is FNYEAQ. Trimming cost V 1 base and J 4 bases, with 7 bases left between them. The CDR3 is made up of 13 amino acids. The CDR3 loop is CASSLGKGETQYF. In DNA, the CDR3 is TGTGCCAGCAGCTTAGGCAAGGGAGAGACCCAGTACTTC. The variable domain in full, completed from reference TRBV7-6 and TRBJ2-5, reads GAGVSQSPRYKVTKRGQDVALRCDPISGHVSLYWYRQALGQGPEFLTYFNYEAQQDKSGLPNDRFSAERPEGSISTLTIQRTEQRDSAMYRCASSLGKGETQYFGPGTRLLVL.

The genes are TRBV5-1 and TRBJ2-7, with 8 bases aligning to TRBD1. Germline CDR1 is SGHRS and CDR2 is YFSETQ. This CDR3 spans 15 amino acids. Trimming cost V 4 bases and J 2 bases; bases outside gene matches: 8. CDR3 sequence reads: CASSHWDRFPYEQYF. The CDR3 DNA sequence: TGCGCCAGCAGCCACTGGGACAGGTTCCCCTACGAGCAGTACTTC.

The count of this clonotype is one. V gene TRBV6-5 combines with J gene TRBJ2-5; 7 bases agree with TRBD2. Germline-derived CDR1 and CDR2 are MNHEY and SVGAGI. CDR3 length equals 12 residues. V dropped 6 bases and J dropped 7; count of bases not matched to a gene: 5. The CDR3 nucleotides read TGTGCCAGCAGCCCAGCGGGGAGGACCCAGTACTTC. Residues: CASSPAGRTQYF.

The table lists this clonotype with many counts. The chain links TRBV7-8 to TRBJ2-5; no reliable D call. The CDR3 loop spans 12 amino acids. With 5 bases removed from V and 6 bases from J, the gap between germline ends came to 10 bases. CDR1 and CDR2 (germline): SGHVS, FQNEAQ. The CDR3 bases are TGTGCCAGCAGCCCTGGTGGGAAGACCCAGTACTTC. It encodes CASSPGGKTQYF.

About this clonotype: Since the CDR3 does not end with the conserved phenylalanine or tryptophan, this likely comes from a read error. The DNA is omitted, as the CDR3 cannot be located on it reliably, and the CDR3 follows TCRdb's listing. The genes are TRBV5-1 and TRBJ2-2; the DNA was not compared with TRBD1, the D call given in the table. The germline CDR1 and CDR2 sequences are SGHRS and YFSETQ. The CDR3 is made up of 15 amino acids, end residues included. The CDR3: CASSLGTTNTGELDL.

This clonotype has a count of ten or more. The V and J genes are TRBV2 and TRBJ1-1; D is unclear. V dropped 8 bases and J dropped 3 bases, with 7 bases sitting between them. This CDR3 has 11 residues. Germline CDR1 and CDR2: SNHLY and FYNNEI. In nucleotides, the CDR3 is TGTGCCAGCGGTGGGGACACTGAAGCTTTCTTT. It translates to CASGGDTEAFF.

The rearrangement joins TRBV14 to TRBJ2-2, with D maybe TRBD1 (6 bases). The CDR3 is 16 amino acids. Germline V lookup: CDR1 SGHDN, CDR2 FVKESK. The ends were cut back, 4 bases at V and 6 bases at J, with 18 bases in the middle. CDR3 DNA sequence: TGTGCCAGCAGCCGCATGACAGGAACCTCGGCCGGGGAGCTGTTTTTT. The encoded protein is CASSRMTGTSAGELFF.

This clonotype was seen at least ten times. The J gene is TRBJ2-7, the V gene TRBV10-3, with 9 bases matching TRBD2. The length of the CDR3 is 15 residues. V was clipped by 1 base and J by 3 bases; unmatched bases: 4. Germline loops: CDR1 ENHRY, CDR2 SYGVKD. CDR3 amino acids: CAISELREGGYEQYF. CDR3 nucleotide sequence: TGTGCCATCAGTGAGTTGCGGGAGGGAGGCTACGAGCAGTACTTC.

This clonotype was counted ten times or more. CDR3 in amino acids: CSVFKGGEKLFF. The DNA of the CDR3 is TGCAGCGTTTTTAAGGGGGGAGAAAAACTGTTTTTT. The gene calls are TRBV29-1 and TRBJ1-4; maybe TRBD1 (6 bases). This CDR3 comprises 12 residues. The germline gives CDR1 SQVTM, CDR2 ANQGSEA. V gave up 5 bases and J gave up 8 bases, with 12 bases separating them.